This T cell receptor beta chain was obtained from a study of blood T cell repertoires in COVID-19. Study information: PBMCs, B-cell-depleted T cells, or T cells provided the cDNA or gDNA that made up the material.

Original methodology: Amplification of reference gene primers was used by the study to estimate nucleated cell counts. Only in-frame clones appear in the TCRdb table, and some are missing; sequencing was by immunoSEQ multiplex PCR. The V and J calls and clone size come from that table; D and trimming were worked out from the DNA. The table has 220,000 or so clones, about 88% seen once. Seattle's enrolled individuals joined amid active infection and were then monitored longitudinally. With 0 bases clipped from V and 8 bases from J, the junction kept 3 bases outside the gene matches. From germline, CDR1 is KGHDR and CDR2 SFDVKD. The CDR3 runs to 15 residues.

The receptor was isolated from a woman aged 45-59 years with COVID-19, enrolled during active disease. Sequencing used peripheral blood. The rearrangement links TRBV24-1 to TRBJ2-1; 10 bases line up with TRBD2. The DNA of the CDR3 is TGTGCCACCAGTGATTTGTCCCTAGCGGGGGATGAGCAGTTCTTC. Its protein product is CATSDLSLAGDEQFF.